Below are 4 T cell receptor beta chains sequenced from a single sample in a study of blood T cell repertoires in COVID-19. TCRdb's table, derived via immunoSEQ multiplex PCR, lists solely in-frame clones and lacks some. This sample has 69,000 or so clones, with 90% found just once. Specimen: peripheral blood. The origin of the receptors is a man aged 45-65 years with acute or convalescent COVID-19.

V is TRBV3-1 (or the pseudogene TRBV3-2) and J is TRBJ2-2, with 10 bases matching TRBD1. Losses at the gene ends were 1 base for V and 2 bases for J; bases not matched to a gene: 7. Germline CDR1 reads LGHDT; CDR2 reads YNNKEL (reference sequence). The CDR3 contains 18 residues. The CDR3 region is CASSQVAWTGGNTGELFF. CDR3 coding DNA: TGTGCCAGCAGCCAAGTTGCCTGGACAGGGGGTAACACCGGGGAGCTGTTTTTT.

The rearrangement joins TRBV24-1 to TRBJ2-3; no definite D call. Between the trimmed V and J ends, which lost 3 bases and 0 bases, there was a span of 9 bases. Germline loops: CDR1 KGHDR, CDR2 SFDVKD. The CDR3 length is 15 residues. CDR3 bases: TGTGCCACCAGTGATACCGGGTTGAGCACAGATACGCAGTATTTT. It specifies CATSDTGLSTDTQYF.

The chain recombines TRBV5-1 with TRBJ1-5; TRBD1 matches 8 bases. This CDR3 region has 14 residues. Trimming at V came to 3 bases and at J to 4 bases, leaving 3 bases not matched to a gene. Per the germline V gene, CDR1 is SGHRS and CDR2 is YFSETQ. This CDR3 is CASSSTGGNQPQHF. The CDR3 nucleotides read TGCGCCAGCAGCTCCACAGGGGGTAATCAGCCCCAGCATTTT.

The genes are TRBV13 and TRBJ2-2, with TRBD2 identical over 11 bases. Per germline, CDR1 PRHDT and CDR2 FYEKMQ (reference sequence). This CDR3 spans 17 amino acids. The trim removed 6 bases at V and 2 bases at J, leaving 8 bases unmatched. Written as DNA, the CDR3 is TGTGCCAGCAGGCGGCTAGCGGGAGGACCTAACACCGGGGAGCTGTTTTTT. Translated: CASRRLAGGPNTGELFF.